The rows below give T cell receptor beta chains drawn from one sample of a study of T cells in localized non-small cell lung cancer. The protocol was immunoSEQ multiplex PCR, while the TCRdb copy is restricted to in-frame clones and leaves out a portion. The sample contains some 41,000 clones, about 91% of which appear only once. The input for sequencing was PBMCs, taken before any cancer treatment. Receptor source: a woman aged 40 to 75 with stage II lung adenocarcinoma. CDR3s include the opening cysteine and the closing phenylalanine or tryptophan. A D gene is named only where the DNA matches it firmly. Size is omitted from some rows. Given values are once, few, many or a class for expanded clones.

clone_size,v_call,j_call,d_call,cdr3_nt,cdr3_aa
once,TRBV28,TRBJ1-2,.,TGTGCCAGCTGGGGTACACCCACCTATGGCTACACCTTC,CASWGTPTYGYTF
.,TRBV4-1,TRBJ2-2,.,TGCGCCAGCAGCCAACGACCCCCAGGGGAGCTAGCAACTTTGGGGGAGCTGTTTTTT,CASSQRPPGELATLGELFF
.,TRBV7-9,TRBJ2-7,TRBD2,TGTGCCAGCAGCTTCCTGACTAGCGGGGGCTACGAGCAGTACTTC,CASSFLTSGGYEQYF
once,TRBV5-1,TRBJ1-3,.,TGCGCCAGCAGCTTGAACAGGGATGGAAACACCATATATTTT,CASSLNRDGNTIYF
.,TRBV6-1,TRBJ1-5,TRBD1,TGTGCCAGCACCGAGACAGGGGGCGGCAATCAGCCCCAGCATTTT,CASTETGGGNQPQHF
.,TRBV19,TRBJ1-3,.,TGTGCCAGTAGAATAGCGTCGGGAGGTTCCTCTGGAAACACCATATATTTT,CASRIASGGSSGNTIYF
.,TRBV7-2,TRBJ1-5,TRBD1,TGTGCCAGCAGCTTAGGTAGGGACAGAAGAGATCAGCCCCAGCATTTT,CASSLGRDRRDQPQHF
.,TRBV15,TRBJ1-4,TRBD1,TGTGCCGCAGGGGGGGAGGCGGCTAATGAAAAACTGTTTTTT,CAAGGEAANEKLFF
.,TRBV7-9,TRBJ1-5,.,TGTGCCAGCAGCTTAGGTCTGGCAGAATATAGCAATCAGCCCCAGCATTTT,CASSLGLAEYSNQPQHF
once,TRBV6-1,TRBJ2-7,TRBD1,TGTGCCAGCAGGCCACAGGGGATCCACGAGCAGTACTTC,CASRPQGIHEQYF
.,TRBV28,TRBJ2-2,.,TGTGCCAGCAGTTTCGACAGGCCCGGGGAGCTGTTTTTT,CASSFDRPGELFF
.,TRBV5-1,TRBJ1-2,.,TGCGCCAGCAGCTTGGTGCAGGCAAAAGTGGATGGCTACACCTTC,CASSLVQAKVDGYTF
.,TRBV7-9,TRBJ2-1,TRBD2,TGTGCCAGCAGCTCGCGGGGGGCCCTTGACAATGAGCAGTTCTTC,CASSSRGALDNEQFF
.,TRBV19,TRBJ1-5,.,TGTGCCAGTGGGGGGACGGGAAATCAGCCCCAGCATTTT,CASGGTGNQPQHF
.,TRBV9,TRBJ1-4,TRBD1,TGTGCCAGCAGCGTAGCCCGGGACAGGGGGGGAGAAAAACTGTTTTTT,CASSVARDRGGEKLFF
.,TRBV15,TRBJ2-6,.,TGTGCCACCAGTGGACCGGGGAGCTCTGGGGCCAACGTCCTGACTTTC,CATSGPGSSGANVLTF
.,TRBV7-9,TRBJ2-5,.,TGTGCCAGCAGCTCCGAGAGTCGGGAGACCCAGTACTTC,CASSSESRETQYF
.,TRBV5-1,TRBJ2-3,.,TGCGCCAGCACCTCCCGGGGACTTCTCACAGATACGCAGTATTTT,CASTSRGLLTDTQYF
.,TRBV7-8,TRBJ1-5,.,TGTGCCAGCAGCTTAGTGGGTCAGCCCCAGCATTTT,CASSLVGQPQHF
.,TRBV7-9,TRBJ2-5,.,TGTGCCAGCAGCTTAGGTCTGAGTGATGTGCGAGAGACCCAGTACTTC,CASSLGLSDVRETQYF
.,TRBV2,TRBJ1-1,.,TGTGCCAGCAGACTAGAAATGAACACTGAAGCTTTCTTT,CASRLEMNTEAFF
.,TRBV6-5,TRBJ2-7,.,TGTGCCAGCAGTTACCCCGGACAAAGCGAGCAGTACTTC,CASSYPGQSEQYF
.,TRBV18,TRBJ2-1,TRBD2,TGTGCCAGCTCACCGGGCGGGGGGGCAATCCGCAATGAGCAGTTCTTC,CASSPGGGAIRNEQFF
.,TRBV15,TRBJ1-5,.,TGTGCCACCAGCAGAGAAGTGGGCGGCACGGATAGCAATCAGCCCCAGCATTTT,CATSREVGGTDSNQPQHF
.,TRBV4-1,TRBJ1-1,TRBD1,TGCGCCAGCAGCCAAGACAGGGGACAGCCTGAAGCTTTCTTT,CASSQDRGQPEAFF
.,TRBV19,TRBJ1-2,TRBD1,TGTGCCTCCTATCCTACACCGGGACAGGGAGACTATGGCTACACCTTC,CASYPTPGQGDYGYTF